These 26 T cell receptor beta chains originate from one sample sequenced in a study of Graves' ophthalmopathy and Graves' hyperthyroidism. Amplification of the TCR beta CDR3 regions used RNA transcripts (as template). First-round RT-PCR relied on HTBI primers, and a second-round multiplex PCR came next. TCRdb re-called the multiplex PCR reads through MiXCR, storing one row per CDR3 protein. The sample holds under 350,000 distinct CDR3 sequences; roughly 16% are singletons and the top ten take roughly an eighth. Sequencing was carried out using peripheral blood. These receptors were collected from an adult man with Graves' ophthalmopathy.

This clonotype has ten or more counts. This sequence joins TRBV6-2 or TRBV6-3 and TRBJ2-7, with D possibly matching TRBD1 (5 bases). The CDR3 totals 12 residues. V gave up 4 bases and J gave up 6 bases, with 10 bases separating them. Germline CDR1 is MNHEY and CDR2 is SVGEGT. CDR3 protein: CASSFGRVEQYF. The DNA of the CDR3 is TGTGCCAGCAGTTTTGGCAGGGTCGAGCAGTACTTC.

The table lists this clonotype with many counts. The DNA for the CDR3 is TGCGCCAGCAGCCCGCTAGCTACGGACAAAAACCAAGAGACCCAGTACTTC. Translated: CASSPLATDKNQETQYF. V usage is TRBV10-2 and J usage is TRBJ2-5; the D gene could be TRBD1 or TRBD2 (5 bases each). Looked up from germline, CDR1 is WSHSY and CDR2 is SAAADI. Between the trimmed V and J ends, which lost 6 bases and 0 bases, there was a span of 20 bases. The CDR3 has 17 residues.

In this sample, this clonotype turned up many times. The chain has TRBV24-1 and TRBJ2-5, with D possibly being TRBD1 or TRBD2 (5 bases each). With 5 bases removed from V and 2 bases from J, the gap between germline ends came to 14 bases. The CDR3 is 15 amino acids. The germline CDR1 and CDR2 sequences are KGHDR and SFDVKD. The CDR3 DNA reads TGTGCCACCAGTGCCCGAGGCGAGGGGCAAGAGACCCAGTACTTC. This translates into CATSARGEGQETQYF.

This clonotype was found many times. The chain couples TRBV4-1 to TRBJ2-5; 7 nucleotides match TRBD1. This CDR3 contains 16 residues. Germline-derived CDR1 and CDR2 are MGHRA and YSYEKL. With 6 bases clipped from V and 5 bases from J, the junction kept 15 bases outside the gene matches. CDR3 sequence reads: CASSPASRGGAETQYF. The CDR3 DNA is TGCGCCAGCAGTCCTGCGAGCCGAGGGGGCGCGGAGACCCAGTACTTC.

The V gene is TRBV5-5, the J gene TRBJ1-6; possible D gene TRBD1, 6 bases. CDR3 size: 15 residues. Trimming took off 3 bases at V and 5 bases at J, with 12 bases between the two ends. The V gene's germline CDR1 is SGHKS and CDR2 YYEKEE (reference sequence). The CDR3 spells CASSSQGIDNSPLHF. CDR3 coding DNA: TGTGCCAGCAGCTCACAGGGTATTGATAATTCACCCCTCCACTTT.

This clonotype was picked up many times. The V and J genes are TRBV30 and TRBJ1-1; no reliable D call. The CDR3 is 12 residues long. Germline-derived CDR1 and CDR2 are GTSNPN and SVGIG (reference sequence). V was pared by 3 bases and J by 6 bases, with 11 bases between. CDR3 sequence reads: CAWSPDYPEAFF. The CDR3 nucleotides are TGTGCCTGGAGCCCCGACTACCCTGAAGCTTTCTTT.

In its sample, this clonotype was seen many times. This chain links TRBV6-1 with TRBJ2-4; 10 bases map to TRBD2. CDR1 is MNHNS, CDR2 SASEGT, per germline. J gave up 0 bases and V 8 bases, and 7 bases lay outside the gene matches. The CDR3 runs to 16 residues. CDR3 coding DNA: TGTGCCAGCGGTCCGGGACTAGCGCAAGCCAAAAACATTCAGTACTTC. Its translation: CASGPGLAQAKNIQYF.

This clonotype has a count of ten or more. The chain carries TRBV29-1 and TRBJ1-1, with 7 nucleotides matching TRBD1. Per germline, CDR1 SQVTM and CDR2 ANQGSEA. CDR3 size: 14 residues. V lost 7 bases and J lost 11; bases outside the gene matches: 19. CDR3 DNA: TGCAGCGGAGAGAGCGTGCCCCCAACAGGGGTGGCTTTCTTT. Encoded protein: CSGESVPPTGVAFF.

Here the CDR3 DNA reads TGTGCCAGCAGCAGACGGGTAAATCAGCCCCAGCATTTT. As protein: CASSRRVNQPQHF. The chain is built from TRBV12-3 or TRBV12-4 and TRBJ1-5; no firm D call. The CDR3 has 13 residues. Trimming pared 6 bases from V and 4 bases from J, leaving 10 bases between.

This clonotype was seen repeatedly, ten times or more. The J gene is TRBJ2-7, the V gene TRBV19; 9 nucleotides match TRBD2. The V gene end was trimmed by 6 bases and the J gene end by 4 bases; junction bases not matched to a gene: 4. This CDR3 contains 13 residues. Germline values: CDR1 LNHDA, CDR2 SQIVND (reference sequence). The CDR3, as DNA: TGTGCCAGTAGCCAGACTAGCGGATACGAGCAGTACTTC. This encodes CASSQTSGYEQYF.

This clonotype was detected ten times or more. The chain is built from TRBV6-1 and TRBJ2-2, with D perhaps TRBD1 (6 bases). Trimming shortened V by 8 bases and J by 5 bases, and 15 bases separated the two germline ends. The CDR3 totals 14 residues. Germline V gene data show CDR1 as MNHNS and CDR2 as SASEGT. CDR3 coding DNA: TGTGCCAGCCAAGACAGGTTGGCTACCGGGGAGCTGTTTTTT. Translating it yields CASQDRLATGELFF.

The V call is TRBV29-1, the J call TRBJ1-5, with 7 positions matching TRBD1. The CDR3 contains 14 residues. J lost 3 bases, V lost 6 bases, and 8 bases had no gene match. Germline V gene sequence: CDR1 SQVTM, CDR2 ANQGSEA. Here the CDR3 DNA reads TGCAGCGTGGCCCAGGGGGACCCCAATCAGCCCCAGCATTTT. As protein: CSVAQGDPNQPQHF.

This chain links TRBV2 with TRBJ2-7; D possibly corresponds to TRBD2 (6 bases). Germline CDR1 is SNHLY and CDR2 is FYNNEI. Trimming stripped 2 bases from V and 3 bases from J, with 14 bases between. This CDR3 has 15 amino acids. The CDR3 sequence: CASSEWALGGYEQYF. In DNA, the CDR3 is TGTGCCAGCAGTGAATGGGCTCTGGGAGGCTACGAGCAGTACTTC.

This clonotype was observed many times. The V call is TRBV20-1, the J call TRBJ1-1, with unresolved D. This CDR3 has 12 amino acids. The germline CDR1 and CDR2 sequences are DFQATT and SNEGSKA (reference sequence). The V end lost 2 bases, the J end lost 7 bases, and 11 bases lay between the germline ends. The CDR3: CSARRGRSEAFF. The CDR3, as DNA: TGCAGTGCTAGACGAGGGAGGAGTGAAGCTTTCTTT.

This clonotype was counted many times. CDR3: CASSQGDRGSGETQYF. DNA of the CDR3: TGCGCCAGCAGCCAAGGTGACAGGGGTTCTGGCGAGACCCAGTACTTC. The rearrangement uses TRBV4-1 and TRBJ2-5; 8 bases agree with TRBD1. CDR3 size: 16 residues. From germline, CDR1 is MGHRA and CDR2 YSYEKL. Trimming at V came to 1 base and at J to 5 bases, leaving 9 bases not matched to a gene.

This clonotype was detected many times. V and J are TRBV6-1 and TRBJ1-5; D unresolved. V shed 6 bases and J shed 4 bases, with 16 bases lying between them. Germline values: CDR1 MNHNS, CDR2 SASEGT. The CDR3 loop spans 15 amino acids. The CDR3 sequence is CASSTQGLTNQPQHF. The CDR3 DNA reads TGTGCCAGCAGCACTCAAGGACTGACTAATCAGCCCCAGCATTTT.

This clonotype occurred many times. The chain uses TRBV7-9 and TRBJ2-5, with D possibly being TRBD1 or TRBD2 (5 bases each). This CDR3 is 16 amino acids long. Per germline, CDR1 SEHNR and CDR2 FQNEAQ (reference sequence). V lost 1 base, J lost 0 bases, and 12 bases lay in between. CDR3 DNA: TGTGCCAGCAGCTTAGTGGTGGGGGAGTACCAAGAGACCCAGTACTTC. It translates to CASSLVVGEYQETQYF.

In this sample, this clonotype turned up many times. The chain carries TRBV5-4 and TRBJ1-2; tentative D call: TRBD1 (6 bases). Trimming shortened V by 0 bases and J by 2 bases, and 8 bases separated the two germline ends. There are 14 residues in the CDR3. Germline CDR1 is SGHNT and CDR2 is YYREEE (reference sequence). The chain's CDR3 is CASSLDTGNYGYTF. The CDR3 DNA reads TGTGCCAGCAGCTTGGATACAGGGAACTATGGCTACACCTTC.

There are many counts of this clonotype. At one of its ends the junction is not consistent with the germline gene, which may arise from a read error. J is TRBJ2-7 and V is TRBV7-9; the D gene is possibly TRBD2 (6 bases). CDR1 is SEHNR, CDR2 FQNEAQ, per germline (reference sequence). The CDR3 has 14 amino acids. CDR3 region: CASSLPPLRGEADF. As DNA, the CDR3 is TGTGCCAGCAGCTTACCACCACTCCGCGGGGAAGCGGATTTC.

The table lists this clonotype with many counts. This chain links TRBV6-5 with TRBJ2-7; D uncertain. Germline lookup yields CDR1 MNHEY and CDR2 SVGAGI. Trimming removed 2 bases at V and 2 bases at J, with 10 bases between. CDR3 size: 14 residues. CDR3 in DNA: TGTGCCAGCAGTTACATGCAGGCAGCCTACGAGCAGTACTTC. Amino acid sequence: CASSYMQAAYEQYF.

This clonotype was observed at least ten times. V gene TRBV5-8 combines with J gene TRBJ2-5; unclear D gene. The CDR3 sequence is 14 residues long. V lost 4 bases to trimming and J lost 4 bases, with 14 bases between them. Germline CDR1 is SGHTS and CDR2 is YDEGEE. The CDR3: CASSTLDGLETQYF. The CDR3 region has the DNA TGTGCCAGCAGCACCCTGGACGGGCTAGAGACCCAGTACTTC.

This clonotype was observed at least ten times. V usage is TRBV20-1 and J usage is TRBJ2-7, with D perhaps assigned TRBD1 or TRBD2 (5 bases each). Per the germline V gene, CDR1 is DFQATT and CDR2 is SNEGSKA (reference sequence). With 5 bases removed from V and 3 bases from J, the gap between germline ends came to 11 bases. The CDR3 loop spans 12 amino acids. CDR3 coding DNA: TGCAGTGCTGGGGGACGGTACTACGAGCAGTACTTC. Protein product: CSAGGRYYEQYF.

There are many counts of this clonotype. The V call is TRBV27, the J call TRBJ2-7, with 10 bases lining up with TRBD2. The trim removed 0 bases at V and 4 bases at J, leaving 3 bases unmatched. CDR1 and CDR2 from the germline V gene are MNHEY and SMNVEV (reference sequence). The CDR3 has 15 residues. The DNA of the CDR3 is TGTGCCAGCAGTTTATCGAGCGGGGGGGGTTACGAGCAGTACTTC. It specifies CASSLSSGGGYEQYF.

This clonotype was observed at least ten times. The rearrangement uses TRBV2 and TRBJ2-4; D may be TRBD1 or TRBD2 (5 bases each). Trimming cost V 5 bases and J 6 bases, with 14 bases left between them. From germline, CDR1 is SNHLY and CDR2 FYNNEI. The CDR3 has 14 amino acids. CDR3 in DNA: TGTGCCAGCAGTTCCGGGACCTCACCAAACATTCAGTACTTC. Translating gives CASSSGTSPNIQYF.

This clonotype occurred many times. This chain connects TRBV2 to TRBJ1-5; 7 bases map to TRBD1. Germline-derived CDR1 and CDR2 are SNHLY and FYNNEI. V lost 6 bases, J lost 3 bases, and 2 bases stayed unmatched. The CDR3 consists of 13 residues. The CDR3 spells CASRGQSNQPQHF. DNA for the CDR3: TGTGCCAGCAGGGGACAGTCCAATCAGCCCCAGCATTTT.

This clonotype was found many times. This rearrangement joins TRBV19 to TRBJ1-5; D might be TRBD1 (6 bases). The length of the CDR3 is 16 residues. Trimming removed 8 bases from V and 0 bases from J, with 17 bases in between. The germline V gene encodes CDR1 LNHDA and CDR2 SQIVND (reference sequence). The CDR3 region is CASWGVQGNSNQPQHF. The CDR3 DNA reads TGTGCCAGTTGGGGGGTACAGGGCAATAGCAATCAGCCCCAGCATTTT.